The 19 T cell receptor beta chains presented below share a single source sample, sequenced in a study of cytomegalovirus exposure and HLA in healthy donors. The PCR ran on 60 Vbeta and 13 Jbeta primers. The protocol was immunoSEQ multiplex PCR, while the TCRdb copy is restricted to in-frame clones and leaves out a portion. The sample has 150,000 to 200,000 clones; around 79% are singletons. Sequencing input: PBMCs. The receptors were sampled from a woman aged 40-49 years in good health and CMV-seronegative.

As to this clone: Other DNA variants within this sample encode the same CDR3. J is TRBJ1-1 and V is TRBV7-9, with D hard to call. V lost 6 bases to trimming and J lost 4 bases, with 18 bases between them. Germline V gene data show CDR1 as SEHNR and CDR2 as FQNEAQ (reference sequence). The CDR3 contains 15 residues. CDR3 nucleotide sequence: TGTGCCAGCAGTCCCCCGGGGTATTCGAGCACTGAAGCTTTCTTT. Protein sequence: CASSPPGYSSTEAFF.

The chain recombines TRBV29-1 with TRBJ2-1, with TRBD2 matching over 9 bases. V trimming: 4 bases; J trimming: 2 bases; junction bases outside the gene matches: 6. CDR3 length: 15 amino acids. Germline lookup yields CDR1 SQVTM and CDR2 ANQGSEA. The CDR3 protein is CSVVLAGTPYNEQFF. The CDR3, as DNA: TGCAGCGTTGTTCTAGCGGGGACCCCCTACAATGAGCAGTTCTTC.

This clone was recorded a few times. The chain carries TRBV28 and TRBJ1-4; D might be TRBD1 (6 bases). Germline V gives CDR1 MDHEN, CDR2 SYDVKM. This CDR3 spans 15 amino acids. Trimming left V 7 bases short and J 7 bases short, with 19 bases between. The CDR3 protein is CASISNREGGEKLFF. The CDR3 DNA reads TGTGCCAGCATTTCAAACAGGGAAGGAGGTGAAAAACTGTTTTTT.

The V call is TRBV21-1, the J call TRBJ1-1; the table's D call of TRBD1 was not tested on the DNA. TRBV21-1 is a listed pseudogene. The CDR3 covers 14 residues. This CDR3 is CASSKVRATSKAFF. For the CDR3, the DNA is TGTGCCAGCAGCAAAGTCAGGGCAACGAGTAAAGCTTTCTTT.

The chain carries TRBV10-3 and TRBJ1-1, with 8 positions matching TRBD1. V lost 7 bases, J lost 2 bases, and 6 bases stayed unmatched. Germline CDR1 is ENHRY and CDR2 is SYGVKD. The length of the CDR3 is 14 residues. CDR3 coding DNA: TGTGCCATCAAAACCGGGACAGGTAACACTGAAGCTTTCTTT. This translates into CAIKTGTGNTEAFF.

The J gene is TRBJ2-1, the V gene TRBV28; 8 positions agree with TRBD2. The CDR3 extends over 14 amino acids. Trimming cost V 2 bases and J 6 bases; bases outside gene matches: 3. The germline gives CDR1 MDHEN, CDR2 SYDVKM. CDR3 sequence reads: CASSLGLAGNEQFF. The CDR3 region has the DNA TGTGCCAGCAGTTTAGGTCTAGCGGGCAATGAGCAGTTCTTC.

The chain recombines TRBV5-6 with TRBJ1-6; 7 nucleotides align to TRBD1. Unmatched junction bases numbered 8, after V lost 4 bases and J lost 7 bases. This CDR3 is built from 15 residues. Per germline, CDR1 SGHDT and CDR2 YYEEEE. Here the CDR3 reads CASSTEAQGNSPLHF. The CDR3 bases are TGTGCCAGCAGCACTGAGGCACAGGGGAATTCACCCCTCCACTTT.

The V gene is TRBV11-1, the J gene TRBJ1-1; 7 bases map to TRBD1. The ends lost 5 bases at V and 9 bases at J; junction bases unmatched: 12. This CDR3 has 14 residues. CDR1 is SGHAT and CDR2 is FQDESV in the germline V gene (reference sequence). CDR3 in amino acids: CASSTGQVLSQAFF. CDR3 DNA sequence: TGTGCCAGCAGCACCGGACAGGTCTTGAGCCAAGCTTTCTTT.

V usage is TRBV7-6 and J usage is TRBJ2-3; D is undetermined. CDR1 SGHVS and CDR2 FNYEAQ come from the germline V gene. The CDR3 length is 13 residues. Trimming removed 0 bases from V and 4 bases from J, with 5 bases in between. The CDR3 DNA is TGTGCCAGCAGCTTAGCAATCGCAGATACGCAGTATTTT. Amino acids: CASSLAIADTQYF.

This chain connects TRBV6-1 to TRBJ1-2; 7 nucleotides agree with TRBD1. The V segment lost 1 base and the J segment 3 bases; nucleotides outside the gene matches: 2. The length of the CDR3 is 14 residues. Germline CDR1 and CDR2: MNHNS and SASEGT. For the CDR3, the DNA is TGTGCCAGCAGTGAAGGGGGACAGCACTATGGCTACACCTTC. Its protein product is CASSEGGQHYGYTF.

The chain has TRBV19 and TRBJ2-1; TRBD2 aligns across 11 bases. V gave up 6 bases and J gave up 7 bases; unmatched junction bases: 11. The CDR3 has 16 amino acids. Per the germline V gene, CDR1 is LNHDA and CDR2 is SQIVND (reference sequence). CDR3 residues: CASRSGVAGGRNEQFF. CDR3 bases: TGTGCCAGTAGATCCGGAGTAGCGGGGGGGCGAAATGAGCAGTTCTTC. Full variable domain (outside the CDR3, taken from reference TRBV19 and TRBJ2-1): DGGITQSPKYLFRKEGQNVTLSCEQNLNHDAMYWYRQDPGQGLRLIYYSQIVNDFQKGDIAEGYSVSREKKESFPLTVTSAQKNPTAFYLCASRSGVAGGRNEQFFGPGTRLTVL.

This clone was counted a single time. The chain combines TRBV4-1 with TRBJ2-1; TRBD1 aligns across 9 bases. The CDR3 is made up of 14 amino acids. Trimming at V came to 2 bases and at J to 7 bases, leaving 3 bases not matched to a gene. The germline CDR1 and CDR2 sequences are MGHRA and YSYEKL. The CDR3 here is CASSQLTGGNEQFF. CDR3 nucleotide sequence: TGCGCCAGCAGCCAATTGACAGGGGGAAATGAGCAGTTCTTC.

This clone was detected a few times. DNA for the CDR3: TGTGCCAGCAGCATTACTAGCGGGGGAGAGCAGTTCTTC. Translated: CASSITSGGEQFF. The chain carries TRBV9 and TRBJ2-1; TRBD2 matches 11 bases. CDR3 size: 13 residues. CDR1 is SGDLS and CDR2 is YYNGEE in the germline V gene. The V and J ends lost 4 bases and 10 bases, in that order; junction bases with no gene match: 4.

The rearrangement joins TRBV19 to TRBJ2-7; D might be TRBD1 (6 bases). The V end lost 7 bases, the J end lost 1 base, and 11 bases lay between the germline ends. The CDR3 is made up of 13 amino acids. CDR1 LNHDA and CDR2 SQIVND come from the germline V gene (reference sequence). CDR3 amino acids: CASTRTGSYEQYF. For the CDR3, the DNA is TGTGCCAGTACCAGAACAGGGTCCTACGAGCAGTACTTC.

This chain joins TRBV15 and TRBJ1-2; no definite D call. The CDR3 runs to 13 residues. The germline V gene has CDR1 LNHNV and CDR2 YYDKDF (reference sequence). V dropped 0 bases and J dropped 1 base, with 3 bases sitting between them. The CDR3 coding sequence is TGTGCCACCAGCAGAGACATTAACTATGGCTACACCTTC. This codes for CATSRDINYGYTF.

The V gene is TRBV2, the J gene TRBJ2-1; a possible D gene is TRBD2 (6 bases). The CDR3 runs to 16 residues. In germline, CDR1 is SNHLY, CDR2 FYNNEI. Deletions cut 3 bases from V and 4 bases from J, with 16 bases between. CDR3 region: CASSDLGTAAYNEQFF. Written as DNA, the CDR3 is TGTGCCAGCAGTGACCTAGGGACTGCGGCATACAATGAGCAGTTCTTC.

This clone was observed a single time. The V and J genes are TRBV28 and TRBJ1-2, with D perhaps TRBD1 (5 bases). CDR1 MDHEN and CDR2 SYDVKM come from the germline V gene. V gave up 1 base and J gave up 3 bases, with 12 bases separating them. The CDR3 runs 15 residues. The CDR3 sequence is CASSLSLQDYYGYTF. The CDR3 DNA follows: TGTGCCAGCAGTTTATCCCTACAGGATTACTATGGCTACACCTTC.

CDR3 in amino acids: CASRGPDSTYEQYF. The CDR3 DNA follows: TGTGCCAGTAGGGGACCGGACAGTACCTACGAGCAGTACTTC. The chain is built from TRBV19 and TRBJ2-7; D is perhaps TRBD1 (6 bases). Germline V gene sequence: CDR1 LNHDA, CDR2 SQIVND (reference sequence). The CDR3 runs 14 residues. Trimming shortened V by 6 bases and J by 2 bases, and 14 bases separated the two germline ends.

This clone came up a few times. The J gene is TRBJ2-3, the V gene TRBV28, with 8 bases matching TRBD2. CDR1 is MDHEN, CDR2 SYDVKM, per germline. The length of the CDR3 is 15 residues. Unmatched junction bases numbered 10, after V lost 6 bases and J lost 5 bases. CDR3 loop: CASSSLAGWRDTQYF. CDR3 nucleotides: TGTGCCAGCAGCTCTCTAGCGGGCTGGAGAGATACGCAGTATTTT.